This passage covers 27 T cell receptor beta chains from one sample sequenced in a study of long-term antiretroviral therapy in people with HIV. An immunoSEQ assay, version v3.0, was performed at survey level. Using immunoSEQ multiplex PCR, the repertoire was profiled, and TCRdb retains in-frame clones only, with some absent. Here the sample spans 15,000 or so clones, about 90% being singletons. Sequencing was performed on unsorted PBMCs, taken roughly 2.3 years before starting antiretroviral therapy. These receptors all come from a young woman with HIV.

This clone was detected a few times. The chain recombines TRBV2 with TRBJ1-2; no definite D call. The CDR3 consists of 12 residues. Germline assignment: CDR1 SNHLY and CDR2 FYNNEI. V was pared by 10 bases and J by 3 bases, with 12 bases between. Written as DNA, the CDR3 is TGTGCCATCGGCTGGGTTGACTATGGCTACACCTTC. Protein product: CAIGWVDYGYTF.

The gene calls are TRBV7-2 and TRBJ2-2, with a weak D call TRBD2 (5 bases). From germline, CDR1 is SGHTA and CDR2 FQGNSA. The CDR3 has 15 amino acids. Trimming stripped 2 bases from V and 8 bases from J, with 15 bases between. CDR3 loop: CASSLNDGESGELFF. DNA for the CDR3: TGTGCCAGCAGCTTAAACGATGGGGAGTCGGGGGAGCTGTTTTTT.

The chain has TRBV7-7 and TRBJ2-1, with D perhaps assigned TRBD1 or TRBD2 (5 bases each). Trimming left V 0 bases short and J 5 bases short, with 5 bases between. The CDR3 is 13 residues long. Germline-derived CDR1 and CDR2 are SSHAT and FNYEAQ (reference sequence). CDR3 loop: CASSLAGDNEQFF. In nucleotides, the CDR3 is TGTGCCAGCAGCTTAGCGGGGGACAATGAGCAGTTCTTC.

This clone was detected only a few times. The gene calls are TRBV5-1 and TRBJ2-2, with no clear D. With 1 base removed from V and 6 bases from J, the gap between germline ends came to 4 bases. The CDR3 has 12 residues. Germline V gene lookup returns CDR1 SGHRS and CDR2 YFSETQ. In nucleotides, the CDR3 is TGCGCCAGCAGCTTGTATGCCGGGGAGCTGTTTTTT. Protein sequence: CASSLYAGELFF.

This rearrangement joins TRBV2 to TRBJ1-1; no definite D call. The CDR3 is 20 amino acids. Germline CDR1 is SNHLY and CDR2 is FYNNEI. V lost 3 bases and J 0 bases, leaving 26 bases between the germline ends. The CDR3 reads CASSEAHSNASLIVNTEAFF. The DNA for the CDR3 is TGTGCCAGCAGTGAGGCACACTCAAACGCGTCCCTTATCGTGAACACTGAAGCTTTCTTT.

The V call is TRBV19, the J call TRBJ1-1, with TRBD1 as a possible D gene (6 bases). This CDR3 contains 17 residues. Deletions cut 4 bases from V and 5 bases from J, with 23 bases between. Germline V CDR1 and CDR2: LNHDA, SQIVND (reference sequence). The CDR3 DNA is TGTGCCAGTAGTAGAATCGTATTCGGACAGAGTCGGACTGAAGCTTTCTTT. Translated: CASSRIVFGQSRTEAFF. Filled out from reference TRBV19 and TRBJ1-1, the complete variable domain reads DGGITQSPKYLFRKEGQNVTLSCEQNLNHDAMYWYRQDPGQGLRLIYYSQIVNDFQKGDIAEGYSVSREKKESFPLTVTSAQKNPTAFYLCASSRIVFGQSRTEAFFGQGTRLTVV.

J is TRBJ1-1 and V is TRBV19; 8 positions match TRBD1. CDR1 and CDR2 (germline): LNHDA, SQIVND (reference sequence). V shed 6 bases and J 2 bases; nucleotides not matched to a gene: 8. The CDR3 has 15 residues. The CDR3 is CASRNEGQDNTEAFF. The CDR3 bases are TGTGCCAGTAGAAATGAGGGACAGGACAACACTGAAGCTTTCTTT.

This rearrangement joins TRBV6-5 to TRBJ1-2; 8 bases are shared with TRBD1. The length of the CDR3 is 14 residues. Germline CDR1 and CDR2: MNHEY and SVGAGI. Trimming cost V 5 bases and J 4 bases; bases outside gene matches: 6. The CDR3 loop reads CASSPRGPLYGYTF. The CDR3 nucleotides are TGTGCCAGCAGTCCCAGGGGGCCCCTCTATGGCTACACCTTC.

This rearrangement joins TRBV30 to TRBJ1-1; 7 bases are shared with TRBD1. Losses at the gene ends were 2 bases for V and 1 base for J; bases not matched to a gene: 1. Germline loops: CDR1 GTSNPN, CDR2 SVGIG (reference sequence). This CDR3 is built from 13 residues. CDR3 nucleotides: TGTGCCTGGAGTAGGGGGCGGAACACTGAAGCTTTCTTT. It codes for CAWSRGRNTEAFF.

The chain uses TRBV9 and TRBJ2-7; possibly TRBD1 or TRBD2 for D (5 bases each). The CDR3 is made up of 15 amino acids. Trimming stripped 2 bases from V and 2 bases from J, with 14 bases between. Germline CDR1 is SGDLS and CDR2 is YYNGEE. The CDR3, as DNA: TGTGCCAGCAGCGTCCGGGACGGAACTGCCTACGAGCAGTACTTC. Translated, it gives CASSVRDGTAYEQYF.

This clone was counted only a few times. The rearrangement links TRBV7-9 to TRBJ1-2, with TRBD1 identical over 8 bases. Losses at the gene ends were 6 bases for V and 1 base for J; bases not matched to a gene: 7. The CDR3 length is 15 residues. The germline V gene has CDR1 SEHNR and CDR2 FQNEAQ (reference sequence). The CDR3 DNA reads TGTGCCAGCAGACCCGTGGACAGGGTTAACTATGGCTACACCTTC. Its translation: CASRPVDRVNYGYTF. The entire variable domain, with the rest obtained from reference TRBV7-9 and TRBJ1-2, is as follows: DTGVSQNPRHKITKRGQNVTFRCDPISEHNRLYWYRQTLGQGPEFLTYFQNEAQLEKSRLLSDRFSAERPKGSFSTLEIQRTEQGDSAMYLCASRPVDRVNYGYTFGSGTRLTVV.

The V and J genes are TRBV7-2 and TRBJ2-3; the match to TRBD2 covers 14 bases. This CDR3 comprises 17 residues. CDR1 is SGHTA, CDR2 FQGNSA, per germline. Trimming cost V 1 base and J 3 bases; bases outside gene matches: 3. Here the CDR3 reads CASSLVGLAGATDTQYF. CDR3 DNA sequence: TGTGCCAGCAGCTTAGTGGGACTAGCGGGGGCTACAGATACGCAGTATTTT.

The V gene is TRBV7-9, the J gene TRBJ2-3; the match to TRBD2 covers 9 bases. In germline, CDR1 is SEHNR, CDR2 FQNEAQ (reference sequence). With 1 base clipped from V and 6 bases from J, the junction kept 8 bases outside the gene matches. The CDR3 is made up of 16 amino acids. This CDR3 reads CASSLVLAGRGDTQYF. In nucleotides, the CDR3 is TGTGCCAGCAGCTTAGTCCTAGCGGGGCGAGGGGATACGCAGTATTTT.

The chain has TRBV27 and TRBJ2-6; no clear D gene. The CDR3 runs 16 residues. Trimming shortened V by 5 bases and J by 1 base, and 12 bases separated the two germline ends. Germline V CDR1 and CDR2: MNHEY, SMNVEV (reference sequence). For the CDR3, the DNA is TGTGCCAGCAGTAGGGTTTTCGATTCTGGGGCCAACGTCCTGACTTTC. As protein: CASSRVFDSGANVLTF.

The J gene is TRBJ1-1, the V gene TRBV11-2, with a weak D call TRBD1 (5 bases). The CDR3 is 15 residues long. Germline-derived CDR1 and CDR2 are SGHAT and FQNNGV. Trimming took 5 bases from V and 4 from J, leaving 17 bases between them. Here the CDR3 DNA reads TGTGCCAGCAGCCCTCAAAGCCCAGGGAGCACTGAAGCTTTCTTT. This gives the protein CASSPQSPGSTEAFF.

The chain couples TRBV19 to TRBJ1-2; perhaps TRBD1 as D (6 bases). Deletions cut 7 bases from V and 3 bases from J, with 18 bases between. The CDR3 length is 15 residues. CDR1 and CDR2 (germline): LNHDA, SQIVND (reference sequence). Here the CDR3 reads CASNTPRGGDYGYTF. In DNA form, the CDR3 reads TGTGCCAGTAACACCCCCAGGGGAGGTGACTATGGCTACACCTTC.

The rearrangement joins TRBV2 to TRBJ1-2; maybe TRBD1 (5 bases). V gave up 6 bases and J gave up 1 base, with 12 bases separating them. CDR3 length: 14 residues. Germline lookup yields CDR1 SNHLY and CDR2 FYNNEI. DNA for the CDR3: TGTGCCAGCAGGTCCACAGGATTTAACTATGGCTACACCTTC. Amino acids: CASRSTGFNYGYTF.

The CDR3 sequence: CASSLEHGTEAFF. In DNA, the CDR3 is TGCGCCAGCAGCTTGGAACACGGAACTGAAGCTTTCTTT. The rearrangement uses TRBV5-1 and TRBJ1-1; the D is unclear. Germline lookup yields CDR1 SGHRS and CDR2 YFSETQ. CDR3 length: 13 residues. The V and J ends lost 0 bases and 5 bases respectively, with 8 bases between them.

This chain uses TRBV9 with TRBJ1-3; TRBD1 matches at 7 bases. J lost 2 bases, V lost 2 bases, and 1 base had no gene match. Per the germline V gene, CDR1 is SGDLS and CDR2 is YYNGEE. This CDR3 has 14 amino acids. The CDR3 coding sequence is TGTGCCAGCAGCGTCAGGGGGGCTGGAAACACCATATATTTT. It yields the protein CASSVRGAGNTIYF.

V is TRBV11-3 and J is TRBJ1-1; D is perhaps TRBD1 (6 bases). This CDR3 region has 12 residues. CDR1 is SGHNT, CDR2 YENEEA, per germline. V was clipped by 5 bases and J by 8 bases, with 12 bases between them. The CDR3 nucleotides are TGTGCCAGCAGCAAGCGTCAGGGGGAAGCTTTCTTT. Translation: CASSKRQGEAFF.

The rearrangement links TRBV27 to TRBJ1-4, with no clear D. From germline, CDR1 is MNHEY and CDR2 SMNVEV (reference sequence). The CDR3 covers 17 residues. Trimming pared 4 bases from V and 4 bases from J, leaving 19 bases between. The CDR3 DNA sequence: TGTGCCAGCAGTTCGATTCAGGACGTGGGCTATAATGAAAAACTGTTTTTT. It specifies CASSSIQDVGYNEKLFF.

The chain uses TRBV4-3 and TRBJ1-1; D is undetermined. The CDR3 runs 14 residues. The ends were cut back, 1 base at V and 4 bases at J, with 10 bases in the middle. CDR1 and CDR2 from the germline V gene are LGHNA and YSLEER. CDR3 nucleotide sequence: TGCGCCAGCAGCCAAGGTGGAGTTGGCACTGAAGCTTTCTTT. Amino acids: CASSQGGVGTEAFF.

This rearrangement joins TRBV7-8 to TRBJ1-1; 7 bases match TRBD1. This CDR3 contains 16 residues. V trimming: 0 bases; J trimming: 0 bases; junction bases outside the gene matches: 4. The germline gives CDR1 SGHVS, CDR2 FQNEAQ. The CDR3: CASSLAGGQVNTEAFF. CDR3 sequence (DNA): TGTGCCAGCAGCTTAGCAGGTGGACAGGTGAACACTGAAGCTTTCTTT.

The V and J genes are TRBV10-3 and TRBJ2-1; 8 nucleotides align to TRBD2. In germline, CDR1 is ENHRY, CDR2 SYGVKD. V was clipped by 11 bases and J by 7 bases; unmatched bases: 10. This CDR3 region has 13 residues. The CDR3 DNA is TGTGCCTTGGGGGCGGGGGGCATTAATGAGCAGTTCTTC. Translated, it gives CALGAGGINEQFF.

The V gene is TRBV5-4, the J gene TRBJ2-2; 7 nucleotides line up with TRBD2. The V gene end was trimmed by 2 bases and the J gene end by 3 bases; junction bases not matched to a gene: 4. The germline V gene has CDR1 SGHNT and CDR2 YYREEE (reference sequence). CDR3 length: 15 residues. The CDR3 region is CASSFRDYDTGELFF. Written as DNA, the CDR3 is TGTGCCAGCAGCTTCCGGGACTATGACACCGGGGAGCTGTTTTTT. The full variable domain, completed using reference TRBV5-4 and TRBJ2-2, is ETGVTQSPTHLIKTRGQQVTLRCSSQSGHNTVSWYQQALGQGPQFIFQYYREEENGRGNFPPRFSGLQFPNYSSELNVNALELDDSALYLCASSFRDYDTGELFFGEGSRLTVL.

CDR3 DNA: TGTGCCAGTAGTGGCAGGACTAGGGGCTCCTACGAGCAGTACTTC. Encoded protein: CASSGRTRGSYEQYF. This chain links TRBV19 with TRBJ2-7; 7 bases match TRBD2. The junction had 7 bases not matched to a gene; V was cut back by 5 bases and J by 0 bases. CDR3 length: 15 amino acids. The germline gives CDR1 LNHDA, CDR2 SQIVND (reference sequence). The whole variable domain, remainder taken from reference TRBV19 and TRBJ2-7, is DGGITQSPKYLFRKEGQNVTLSCEQNLNHDAMYWYRQDPGQGLRLIYYSQIVNDFQKGDIAEGYSVSREKKESFPLTVTSAQKNPTAFYLCASSGRTRGSYEQYFGPGTRLTVT.

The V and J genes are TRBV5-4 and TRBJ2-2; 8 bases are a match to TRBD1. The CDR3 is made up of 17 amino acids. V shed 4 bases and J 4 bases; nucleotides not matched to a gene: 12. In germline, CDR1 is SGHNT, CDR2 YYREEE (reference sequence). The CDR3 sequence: CASSDRLGTGPTGELFF. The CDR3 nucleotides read TGTGCCAGCAGCGATCGTCTGGGGACAGGCCCCACCGGGGAGCTGTTTTTT.